The 18 T cell receptor beta chains in this list originate from one sample, sequenced in a study of regulatory T cells in long-lasting Graves disease. Sample time point: persistent/refractory GD, antithyroid drugs over 5 years with positive TRAb. From RNA extracted from PBMCs, the TCR library was made. Libraries of TCR beta came from iRepertoire HTBI primers plus Arm-PCR of CDR3 regions. Via MiXCR, TCRdb re-called the multiplex PCR reads, giving one row per CDR3 protein. The sample contains 600,000 to 800,000 distinct CDR3 sequences, roughly 30% of which appear only once. This sample comprised peripheral blood mononuclear cells (PBMCs), obtained when the disease was refractory, from a patient treated with antithyroid drugs. The receptor source for this set is a female donor with Graves disease.

This clonotype was observed once. The chain uses TRBV20-1 and TRBJ1-4, with 8 bases identical to TRBD1. The last part of the DNA fits TRBJ1-6 better; the J call may be wrong. Germline V gives CDR1 DFQATT, CDR2 SNEGSKA (reference sequence). This CDR3 has 16 amino acids. CDR3 nucleotides: TGCAGTGCTAGAGAGTCAGGGGGCGCTGGGAATTCACCCCTCCACTTT. It yields the protein CSARESGGAGNSPLHF.

The chain uses TRBV15 and TRBJ2-2; no reliable D call. The CDR3 spans 15 residues. V lost 1 base, J lost 8 bases, and 14 bases lay in between. Germline CDR1 reads LNHNV; CDR2 reads YYDKDF (reference sequence). As DNA, the CDR3 is TGTGCCACCAGCAGAGGAATGGCGGATTGGGGGGAGCTGTTTTTT. It yields the protein CATSRGMADWGELFF.

The rearrangement joins TRBV20-1 to TRBJ1-2; D is possibly TRBD1 (6 bases). CDR3 length equals 12 residues. The germline V gene has CDR1 DFQATT and CDR2 SNEGSKA (reference sequence). Trimming cost V 5 bases and J 4 bases, with 11 bases left between them. In DNA, the CDR3 is TGCAGTGCTCCCAGACAGGCCTATGGCTACACCTTC. It is translated as CSAPRQAYGYTF.

This clonotype appeared many times. The chain combines TRBV28 with TRBJ1-2; 8 nucleotides line up with TRBD1. Trimming took 6 bases from V and 4 from J; bases not matched to a gene: 7. Germline V lookup: CDR1 MDHEN, CDR2 SYDVKM. The CDR3 consists of 14 residues. CDR3 region: CASSSGTGSYGYTF. DNA for the CDR3: TGTGCCAGCAGCTCCGGGACAGGTTCCTATGGCTACACCTTC.

This chain joins TRBV5-4 and TRBJ2-5; TRBD1 matches at 8 bases. The CDR3 totals 14 residues. From germline, CDR1 is SGHNT and CDR2 YYREEE (reference sequence). With V trimmed by 2 bases and J by 2 bases, 2 bases remained unmatched. The CDR3 DNA reads as TGTGCCAGCAGCTTCAGGGGGCATCAAGAGACCCAGTACTTC. It codes for CASSFRGHQETQYF.

This clonotype was recorded a few times. This sequence joins TRBV2 and TRBJ2-7; perhaps TRBD2 as D (5 bases). The V and J ends lost 1 base and 6 bases respectively, with 7 bases between them. The CDR3 is 12 residues long. Germline CDR1 reads SNHLY; CDR2 reads FYNNEI. This chain's CDR3 is CASSEVRGEQYF. CDR3 bases: TGTGCCAGCAGTGAAGTTCGGGGCGAGCAGTACTTC.

This chain connects TRBV30 to TRBJ1-4; 8 bases line up with TRBD1. The CDR3 is 16 residues long. The germline V gene encodes CDR1 GTSNPN and CDR2 SVGIG (reference sequence). Losses at the gene ends were 0 bases for V and 0 bases for J; bases not matched to a gene: 3. For the CDR3, the DNA is TGTGCCTGGAGTGTACCACAGGGGGCAACTAATGAAAAACTGTTTTTT. It is translated as CAWSVPQGATNEKLFF.

This chain connects TRBV11-2 to TRBJ2-3; 7 nucleotides match TRBD1. CDR1 is SGHAT, CDR2 FQNNGV, per germline. The CDR3 covers 15 residues. Unmatched junction bases numbered 7, after V lost 4 bases and J lost 3 bases. The CDR3 is CASSSLGTVTDTQYF. CDR3 nucleotides: TGTGCCAGCAGCTCCCTGGGGACAGTAACAGATACGCAGTATTTT.

The V call is TRBV5-1, the J call TRBJ1-2; 12 nucleotides match TRBD1. J gave up 6 bases and V 4 bases, and 7 bases lay outside the gene matches. The germline V gene has CDR1 SGHRS and CDR2 YFSETQ. The CDR3 has 15 amino acids. The chain's CDR3 is CASSPTGQGANGYTF. The CDR3, as DNA: TGCGCCAGCAGCCCGACGGGACAGGGGGCCAATGGCTACACCTTC.

The sample holds a few counts of this clonotype. The genes are TRBV19 and TRBJ1-4; D is perhaps TRBD1 (6 bases). V was trimmed by 3 bases and J by 6 bases, leaving 17 bases between them. The CDR3 sequence is 16 residues long. Germline CDR1 and CDR2: LNHDA and SQIVND (reference sequence). The CDR3 coding sequence is TGTGCCAGTAGTATGGAAACAGGGCGTGGGGATGAAAAACTGTTTTTT. Amino acid sequence: CASSMETGRGDEKLFF.

CDR3 in DNA: TGTGCCAGCAGGGCCACTAGCGGACGGTACAATGAGCAGTTCTTC. Translated: CASRATSGRYNEQFF. This rearrangement joins TRBV2 to TRBJ2-5; 8 nucleotides align to TRBD2. Near its end, the DNA agrees better with TRBJ2-1, so the J call may be wrong. Germline V gives CDR1 SNHLY, CDR2 FYNNEI. The CDR3 consists of 15 residues.

The chain uses TRBV5-1 and TRBJ1-1, with D possibly TRBD1 on 6 matching bases. CDR1 and CDR2 (germline): SGHRS, YFSETQ. The CDR3 sequence is 16 residues long. Trimming took 0 bases from V and 4 from J, leaving 16 bases between them. For the CDR3, the DNA is TGCGCCAGCAGCTTGGAGGCAGGGGAGATGGGCACTGAAGCTTTCTTT. It specifies CASSLEAGEMGTEAFF.

This clonotype has a count of ten or more. V and J are TRBV12-3 or TRBV12-4 and TRBJ1-1; tentatively, D is TRBD1 (6 bases). Trimming shortened V by 6 bases and J by 0 bases, and 17 bases separated the two germline ends. This CDR3 has 16 residues. The CDR3 reads CASRTGQSGMNTEAFF. The CDR3 nucleotides are TGTGCCAGCAGGACCGGACAGTCTGGAATGAACACTGAAGCTTTCTTT.

This clonotype was found a few times. V gene TRBV19 combines with J gene TRBJ2-5; D remains ambiguous. Germline V CDR1 and CDR2: LNHDA, SQIVND (reference sequence). Trimming left V 1 base short and J 2 bases short, with 5 bases between. The CDR3 is 13 residues long. This chain's CDR3 is CASSIGNQETQYF. DNA of the CDR3: TGTGCCAGTAGTATAGGGAATCAAGAGACCCAGTACTTC. Full variable domain (outside the CDR3, taken from reference TRBV19 and TRBJ2-5): DGGITQSPKYLFRKEGQNVTLSCEQNLNHDAMYWYRQDPGQGLRLIYYSQIVNDFQKGDIAEGYSVSREKKESFPLTVTSAQKNPTAFYLCASSIGNQETQYFGPGTRLLVL.

V is TRBV6-1 and J is TRBJ1-1; D is possibly TRBD1 (5 bases). The CDR3 consists of 11 residues. Germline lookup yields CDR1 MNHNS and CDR2 SASEGT. V lost 7 bases and J lost 7, with 10 bases in between. This CDR3 reads CASIKTDEAFF. CDR3 coding DNA: TGTGCCAGCATAAAGACAGATGAAGCTTTCTTT.

The CDR3 sequence: CASSPWDVRGEKLFF. CDR3 nucleotides: TGTGCCAGCTCACCCTGGGACGTCCGGGGAGAAAAACTGTTTTTT. V is TRBV18 and J is TRBJ1-4; possible D gene TRBD1, 5 bases. Germline V lookup: CDR1 KGHSH, CDR2 LQKENI. Trimming removed 3 bases from V and 8 bases from J, with 16 bases in between. The CDR3 is 15 residues long.

The genes are TRBV20-1 and TRBJ1-5; the match to TRBD1 covers 7 bases. This CDR3 has 15 residues. Germline CDR1 and CDR2: DFQATT and SNEGSKA (reference sequence). V trimming: 5 bases; J trimming: 5 bases; junction bases outside the gene matches: 12. CDR3 nucleotides: TGCAGTGCTCCACCAGAGGACAGGAGGCATCAGCCCCAGCATTTT. Its translation: CSAPPEDRRHQPQHF.

This clonotype was observed a few times. The chain is built from TRBV11-2 and TRBJ2-5, with 10 bases that match TRBD2. Germline V gene lookup returns CDR1 SGHAT and CDR2 FQNNGV. Germline trimming cut 0 bases from V and 4 bases from J; bases unmatched to any gene: 8. This CDR3 spans 17 amino acids. The CDR3 reads CASSLDWASGSGETQYF. For the CDR3, the DNA is TGTGCCAGCAGCTTAGATTGGGCTAGCGGGAGTGGAGAGACCCAGTACTTC.